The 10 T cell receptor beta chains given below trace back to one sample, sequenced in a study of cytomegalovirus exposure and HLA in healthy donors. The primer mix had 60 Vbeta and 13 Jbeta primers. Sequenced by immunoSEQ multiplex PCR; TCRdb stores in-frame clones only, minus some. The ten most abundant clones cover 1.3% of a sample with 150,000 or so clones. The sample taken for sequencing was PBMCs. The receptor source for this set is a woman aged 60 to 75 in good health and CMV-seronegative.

CDR3 protein: CASSLLRRVTDTQYF. The CDR3 coding sequence is TGCGCCAGCAGCTTGTTGCGCAGGGTCACAGATACGCAGTATTTT. The gene calls are TRBV5-1 and TRBJ2-3; TRBD1 is a possible D gene (5 bases). V lost 1 base to trimming and J lost 2 bases, with 11 bases between them. The CDR3 loop spans 15 amino acids. The germline gives CDR1 SGHRS, CDR2 YFSETQ.

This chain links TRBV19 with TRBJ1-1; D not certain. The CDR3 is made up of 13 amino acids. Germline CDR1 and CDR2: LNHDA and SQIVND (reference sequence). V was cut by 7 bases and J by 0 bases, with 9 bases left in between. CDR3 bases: TGTGCCAGTATCGAACAGATGAACACTGAAGCTTTCTTT. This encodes CASIEQMNTEAFF.

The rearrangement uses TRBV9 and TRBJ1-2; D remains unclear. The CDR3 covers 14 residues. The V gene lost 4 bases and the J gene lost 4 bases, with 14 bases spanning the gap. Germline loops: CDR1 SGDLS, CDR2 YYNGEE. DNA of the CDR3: TGTGCCAGCAGCCCCCAGACGGCAGGCTATGGCTACACCTTC. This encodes CASSPQTAGYGYTF.

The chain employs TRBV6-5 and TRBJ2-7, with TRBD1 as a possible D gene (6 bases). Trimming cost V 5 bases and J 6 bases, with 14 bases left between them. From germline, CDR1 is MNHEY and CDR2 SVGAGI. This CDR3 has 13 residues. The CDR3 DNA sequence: TGTGCCAGCAGTGGCAGGGGAAAGGCCGAGCAGTACTTC. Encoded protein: CASSGRGKAEQYF.

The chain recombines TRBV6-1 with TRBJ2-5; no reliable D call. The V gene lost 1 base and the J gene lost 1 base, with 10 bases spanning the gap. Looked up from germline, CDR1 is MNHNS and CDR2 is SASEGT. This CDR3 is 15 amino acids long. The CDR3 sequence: CASSEEAQVQETQYF. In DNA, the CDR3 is TGTGCCAGCAGTGAAGAGGCGCAGGTCCAAGAGACCCAGTACTTC.

The CDR3 sequence: CASSDNGDSGYTF. The CDR3 nucleotides are TGCGCCAGCAGTGATAACGGGGATTCTGGCTACACCTTC. This sequence joins TRBV10-1 and TRBJ1-2; the D is unclear. The V gene's germline CDR1 is WNHNN and CDR2 SYGVQD (reference sequence). Between the trimmed V and J ends, which lost 3 bases and 7 bases, there was a span of 12 bases. This CDR3 contains 13 residues.

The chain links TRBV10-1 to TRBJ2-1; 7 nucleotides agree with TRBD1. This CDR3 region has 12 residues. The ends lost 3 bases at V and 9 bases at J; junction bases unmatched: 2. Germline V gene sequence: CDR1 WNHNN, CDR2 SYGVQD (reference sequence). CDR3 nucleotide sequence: TGCGCCAGCAGTGAAAGGGGGCGTGAGCAGTTCTTC. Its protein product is CASSERGREQFF.

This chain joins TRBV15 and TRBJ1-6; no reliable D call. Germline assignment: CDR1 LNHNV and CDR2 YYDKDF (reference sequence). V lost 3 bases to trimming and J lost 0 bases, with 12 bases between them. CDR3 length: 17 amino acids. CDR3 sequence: CATSRASGSSYNSPLHF. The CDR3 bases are TGTGCCACCAGCAGGGCATCGGGGAGCTCCTATAATTCACCCCTCCACTTT.

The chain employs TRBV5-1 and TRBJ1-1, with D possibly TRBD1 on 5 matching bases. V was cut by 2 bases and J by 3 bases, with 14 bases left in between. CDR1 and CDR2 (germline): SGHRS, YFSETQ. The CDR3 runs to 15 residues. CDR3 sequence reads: CASSFLVGRDTEAFF. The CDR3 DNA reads TGCGCCAGCAGCTTTCTCGTGGGGCGCGACACTGAAGCTTTCTTT. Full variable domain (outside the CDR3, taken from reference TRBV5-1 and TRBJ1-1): KAGVTQTPRYLIKTRGQQVTLSCSPISGHRSVSWYQQTPGQGLQFLFEYFSETQRNKGNFPGRFSGRQFSNSRSEMNVSTLELGDSALYLCASSFLVGRDTEAFFGQGTRLTVV.

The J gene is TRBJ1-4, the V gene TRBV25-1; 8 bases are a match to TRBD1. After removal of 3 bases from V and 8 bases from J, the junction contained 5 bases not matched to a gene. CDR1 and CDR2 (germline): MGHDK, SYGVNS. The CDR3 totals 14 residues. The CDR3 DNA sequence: TGTGCCAGCAGTGAGGACAGGGTAGGGGAAAAACTGTTTTTT. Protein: CASSEDRVGEKLFF.